The clone carrying this T cell receptor (beta chain) was counted only a few times. The CDR3 is made up of 15 amino acids. From germline, CDR1 is MNHNY and CDR2 SVGAGI (reference sequence). Trimming pared 6 bases from V and 4 bases from J, leaving 17 bases between. The data were produced by immunoSEQ multiplex PCR, yet TCRdb's version contains in-frame clones alone and is incomplete. The sample has about 59,000 clones, roughly 89% seen once. The sample is drawn from a study of blood T cell repertoires in COVID-19. Sequencing was performed on peripheral blood. The chain joins TRBV6-6 to TRBJ2-3; D may be TRBD1 (5 bases). This clonotype originated in a human donor in a cohort sampled during active COVID-19. CDR3 nucleotides: TGTGCCAGCAGGGAGTCCAGGGCTCGGCCAGATACGCAGTATTTT. It specifies CASRESRARPDTQYF.